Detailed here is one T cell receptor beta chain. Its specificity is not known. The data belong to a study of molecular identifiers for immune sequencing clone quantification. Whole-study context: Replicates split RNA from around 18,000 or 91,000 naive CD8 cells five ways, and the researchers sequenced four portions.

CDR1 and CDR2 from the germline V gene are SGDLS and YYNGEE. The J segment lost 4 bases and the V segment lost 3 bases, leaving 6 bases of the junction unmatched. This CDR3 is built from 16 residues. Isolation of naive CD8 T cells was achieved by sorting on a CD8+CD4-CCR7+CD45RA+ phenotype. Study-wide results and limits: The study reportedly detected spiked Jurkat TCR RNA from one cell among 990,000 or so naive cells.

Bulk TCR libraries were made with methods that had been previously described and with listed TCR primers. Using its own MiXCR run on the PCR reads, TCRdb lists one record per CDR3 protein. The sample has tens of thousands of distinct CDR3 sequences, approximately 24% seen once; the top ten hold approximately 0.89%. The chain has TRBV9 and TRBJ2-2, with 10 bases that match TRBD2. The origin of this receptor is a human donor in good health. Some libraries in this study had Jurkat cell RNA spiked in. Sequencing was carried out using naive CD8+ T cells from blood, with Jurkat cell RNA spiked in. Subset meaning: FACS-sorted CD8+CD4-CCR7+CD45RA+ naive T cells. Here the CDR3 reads CASSGLAGGPTGELFF. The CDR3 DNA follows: TGTGCCAGCAGCGGGTTAGCGGGAGGCCCCACCGGGGAGCTGTTTTTT.